This TCR beta chain came from a study of T cells in Graves' hyperthyroidism and ophthalmopathy. Across the study: Peripheral blood sampling occurred at initial diagnosis, before any treatment.

The V gene's germline CDR1 is DFQATT and CDR2 SNEGSKA (reference sequence). The J segment lost 1 base and the V segment lost 3 bases, leaving 10 bases of the junction unmatched. This CDR3 has 16 amino acids. It was RNA transcripts that yielded the amplified TCR beta CDR3 regions. Carried out on the TCR CDR3, a first-round RT-PCR used the HTBI primer set. One entry per CDR3 protein, called by TCRdb with MiXCR from the multiplex PCR reads. The sample carries over 700,000 distinct CDR3 sequences, around 38% recorded once. Absence of ophthalmopathy progression within 18 months defined stable Graves' hyperthyroidism. Patients having uncontrolled infection, another autoimmune disease, pregnancy or lactation were not included.

This receptor was identified in a man between 18 and 35 years old with Graves' hyperthyroidism. This chain connects TRBV20-1 to TRBJ1-1; 8 nucleotides align to TRBD1. The sample taken for sequencing was blood. CDR3 coding DNA: TGCAGTGCTAGGGCAGGGACAGGCGCGGAGAACACTGAAGCTTTCTTT. It is translated as CSARAGTGAENTEAFF.